The 9 T cell receptor beta chains presented below share a single source sample, sequenced in a study of shared clonotypes between healthy human individuals. The data were produced by immunoSEQ multiplex PCR, yet TCRdb's version contains in-frame clones alone and is incomplete. The data show 650,000 to 800,000 clones, 55% to 75% seen once. The specimen sequenced was memory CD4+ T cells sorted from blood. Subset indicated: CD45RA-negative fraction. The origin of the receptors is a woman in her thirties in good health.

This rearrangement joins TRBV7-9 to TRBJ2-7; possibly TRBD2 for D (5 bases). Germline V lookup: CDR1 SEHNR, CDR2 FQNEAQ (reference sequence). Trimming took off 3 bases at V and 9 bases at J, with 15 bases between the two ends. This CDR3 spans 13 amino acids. The CDR3 protein is CASSLRRGSPQYF. The CDR3 DNA follows: TGTGCCAGCAGCTTGAGACGGGGTTCGCCGCAGTACTTC.

This clone came up a few times. The chain employs TRBV9 and TRBJ1-6; 8 bases map to TRBD1. Germline V lookup: CDR1 SGDLS, CDR2 YYNGEE. J gave up 6 bases and V 0 bases, and 11 bases lay outside the gene matches. The CDR3 is 18 residues long. CDR3 sequence reads: CASSVATGGWSGNSPLHF. The CDR3 coding sequence is TGTGCCAGCAGCGTAGCTACAGGGGGGTGGTCGGGTAATTCACCCCTCCACTTT.

This clone was picked up many times. This chain joins TRBV29-1 and TRBJ2-3; a weak D match, TRBD2 (7 bases). Trimming shortened V by 4 bases and J by 4 bases, and 9 bases separated the two germline ends. The CDR3 loop spans 12 amino acids. Germline V gene lookup returns CDR1 SQVTM and CDR2 ANQGSEA. The CDR3 is CSVGGGPDTQYF. CDR3 in DNA: TGCAGCGTTGGGGGGGGCCCAGATACGCAGTATTTT.

The chain recombines TRBV2 with TRBJ1-5, with a weak D call TRBD1 (6 bases). Between the trimmed V and J ends, which lost 6 bases and 5 bases, there was a span of 11 bases. Germline V gives CDR1 SNHLY, CDR2 FYNNEI. The CDR3 loop spans 13 amino acids. CDR3 nucleotides: TGTGCCAGCAGGTGGACAGTCGATCAGCCCCAGCATTTT. This codes for CASRWTVDQPQHF.

The chain is built from TRBV5-8 and TRBJ2-3, with unresolved D. V shed 0 bases and J shed 1 base, with 9 bases lying between them. This CDR3 region has 15 residues. Germline lookup yields CDR1 SGHTS and CDR2 YDEGEE. CDR3 in DNA: TGTGCCAGCAGCTTGGATGGGGTGGGCACAGATACGCAGTATTTT. This codes for CASSLDGVGTDTQYF. Combining the CDR3 with reference TRBV5-8 and TRBJ2-3 gives the whole variable domain EAGVTQSPTHLIKTRGQQATLRCSPISGHTSVYWYQQALGLGLQFLLWYDEGEERNRGNFPPRFSGRQFPNYSSELNVNALELEDSALYLCASSLDGVGTDTQYFGPGTRLTVL.

This clone was detected only once. The chain is built from TRBV5-1 and TRBJ2-1, with TRBD2 matching over 10 bases. CDR1 is SGHRS and CDR2 is YFSETQ in the germline V gene. The CDR3 spans 16 residues. Trimming took 1 base from V and 2 from J; bases not matched to a gene: 3. This chain's CDR3 is CASSLTSGTTYNEQFF. The CDR3 DNA sequence: TGCGCCAGCAGCTTGACTAGCGGGACCACCTACAATGAGCAGTTCTTC.

As to this clone: Other DNA sequences of this sample code for an identical CDR3. V usage is TRBV5-1 and J usage is TRBJ2-7; 12 bases line up with TRBD2. The V gene's germline CDR1 is SGHRS and CDR2 YFSETQ. Trimming took 1 base from V and 0 from J; bases not matched to a gene: 2. The CDR3 has 16 residues. CDR3 coding DNA: TGCGCCAGCAGCTTGTTGACTAGCGGGAGCTCCTACGAGCAGTACTTC. Amino acid sequence: CASSLLTSGSSYEQYF.

The rearrangement uses TRBV15 and TRBJ2-7; no clear D. Germline V gene sequence: CDR1 LNHNV, CDR2 YYDKDF (reference sequence). Trimming removed 0 bases from V and 1 base from J, with 4 bases in between. The CDR3 spans 13 residues. CDR3 in amino acids: CATSRDKSYEQYF. As DNA, the CDR3 is TGTGCCACCAGCAGAGATAAATCCTACGAGCAGTACTTC.

The table lists this clone with a few counts. A much larger clone differs by one base, so this may be a read error. The sample holds other DNA sequences that translate to the same CDR3. V gene TRBV19 combines with J gene TRBJ2-1; the match to TRBD1 covers 11 bases. Germline-derived CDR1 and CDR2 are LNHDA and SQIVND (reference sequence). The CDR3 sequence is 17 residues long. The trim removed 0 bases at V and 3 bases at J, leaving 4 bases unmatched. CDR3 DNA: TGTGCCAGTAGTATAGACGCCGGGACAGGGGGCTACAATGAGCAGTTCTTC. It specifies CASSIDAGTGGYNEQFF.